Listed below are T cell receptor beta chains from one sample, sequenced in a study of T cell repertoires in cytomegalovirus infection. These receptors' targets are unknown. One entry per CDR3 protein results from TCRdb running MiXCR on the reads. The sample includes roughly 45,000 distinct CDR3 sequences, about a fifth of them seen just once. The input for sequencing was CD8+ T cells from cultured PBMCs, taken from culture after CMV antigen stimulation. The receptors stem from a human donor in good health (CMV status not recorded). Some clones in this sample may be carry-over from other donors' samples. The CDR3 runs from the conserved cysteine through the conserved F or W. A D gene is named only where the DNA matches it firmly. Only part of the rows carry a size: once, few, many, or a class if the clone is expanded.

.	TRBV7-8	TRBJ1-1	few	TGTGCCAGCAGCTCCTTGGCCATGAACACTGAAGCTTTCTTT	CASSSLAMNTEAFF
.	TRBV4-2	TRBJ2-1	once	TGTGCCAGCAGCCAAGCAGTGGTCGGGACGGACTACAATGAGCAGTTCTTC	CASSQAVVGTDYNEQFF
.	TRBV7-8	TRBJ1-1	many	TGTGCCAGCAGCCCGACAGCTTCGGGACACTTGAACACTGAAGCTTTCTTT	CASSPTASGHLNTEAFF
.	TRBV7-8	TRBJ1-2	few	TGTGCCAGCAGCCCGCAGGGCCAAAATGCGGGCTATGGCTACACCTTC	CASSPQGQNAGYGYTF
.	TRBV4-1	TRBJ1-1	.	TGCGCCAGCAGCCAAGAGACCATCCGGGCTTCGGACCCTGAAGCTTTCTTT	CASSQETIRASDPEAFF
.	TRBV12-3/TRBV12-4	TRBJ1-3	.	TGTGCCAGCAGTTTACAGCCTGGAAACACCATATATTTT	CASSLQPGNTIYF
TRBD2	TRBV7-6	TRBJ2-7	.	TGTGCCAGCAGCTTAAGCGGGGGAGCCAACAACTTCTACGAGCAGTACTTC	CASSLSGGANNFYEQYF
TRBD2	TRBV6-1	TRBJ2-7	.	TGTGCCAGCAGTGGGCGAACTAGCGGGGGGCCCTACGAGCAGTACTTC	CASSGRTSGGPYEQYF
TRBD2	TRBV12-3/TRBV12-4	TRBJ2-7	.	TGTGCCAGCAGGACTAGCGGGTTAGCTACTCGCGAGCAGTACTTC	CASRTSGLATREQYF
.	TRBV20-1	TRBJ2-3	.	TGCAGTGCCGACAACGGCTTCACAGATACGCAGTATTTT	CSADNGFTDTQYF
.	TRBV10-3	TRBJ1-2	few	TGTGCCATCAGTGGCCTCGTCAGGGACGCCAAGAACTATGGCTACACCTTC	CAISGLVRDAKNYGYTF
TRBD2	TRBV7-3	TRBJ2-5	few	TGTGCCAGCAGCTTGTACGGGGGGACAGAGACCCAGTACTTC	CASSLYGGTETQYF
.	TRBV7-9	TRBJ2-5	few	TGTGCCAGCAGCTCACGTTCAGGTCAGGGGTGGAAGACCCAGTACTTC	CASSSRSGQGWKTQYF
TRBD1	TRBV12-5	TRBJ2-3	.	TGTGCTAGTGGTTTACCCCTACCCGGGACAGGACGGGATACGCAGTATTTT	CASGLPLPGTGRDTQYF
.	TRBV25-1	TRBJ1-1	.	TGTGCCAGCAGTGCCTCCCTCTCCGACGGGACCGAGAACACTGAAGCTTTCTTT	CASSASLSDGTENTEAFF
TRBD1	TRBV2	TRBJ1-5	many	TGTGCCAGCAGCCCCCGGGACAGGGTTAGCAATCAGCCCCAGCATTTT	CASSPRDRVSNQPQHF
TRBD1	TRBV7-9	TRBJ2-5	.	TGTGCCAGCAGCGACCGGGACAGGGGGTACCAAGAGACCCAGTACTTC	CASSDRDRGYQETQYF
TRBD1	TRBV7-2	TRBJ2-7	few	TGTGCCAGCAGCCTCCAGACAGGGGGCTACGAGCAGTACTTC	CASSLQTGGYEQYF
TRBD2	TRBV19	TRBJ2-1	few	TGTGCCAGTAGTATCGCTAGCGGGAACCGGAATGAGCAGTTCTTC	CASSIASGNRNEQFF
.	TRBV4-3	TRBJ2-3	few	TGCGCCAGCAGCCCCCTAGGGGAGGCCGGAGATACGCAGTATTTT	CASSPLGEAGDTQYF
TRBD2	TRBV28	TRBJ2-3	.	TGTGCCAGCAGCTGGACTAGCGCCGGGGGGAACACAGATACGCAGTATTTT	CASSWTSAGGNTDTQYF
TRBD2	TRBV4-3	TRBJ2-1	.	TGCGCCAGCAGCCAAGTTGGAACTAGCGGGAGCTCCTACAATGAGCAGTTCTTC	CASSQVGTSGSSYNEQFF
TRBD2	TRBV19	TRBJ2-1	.	TGTGCCAGTAGCACTAGCGGGGGACCTTACAATGAGCAGTTCTTC	CASSTSGGPYNEQFF
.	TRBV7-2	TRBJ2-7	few	TGTGCCAGCAGCTTGAACATTCCCTACGAGCAGTACTTC	CASSLNIPYEQYF
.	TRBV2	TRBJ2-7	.	TGTGCCACACGTACCGCGCGGTCGAACACCGAGCAGTACTTC	CATRTARSNTEQYF
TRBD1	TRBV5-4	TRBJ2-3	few	TGTGCCAGCAGCTTGGCTTCGGACAGGGCAGATACGCAGTATTTT	CASSLASDRADTQYF
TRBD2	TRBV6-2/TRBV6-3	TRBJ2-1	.	TGTGCCAGCAGTTACCAGGGACTAGCGGGAGGCCACTTTAGGGAGCAGTTCTTC	CASSYQGLAGGHFREQFF
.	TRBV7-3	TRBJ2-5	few	TGTGCCAGCAGCTTAAAGGGGAAGGCGGTTCGCGAGACCCAGTACTTC	CASSLKGKAVRETQYF
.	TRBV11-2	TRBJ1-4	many	TGTGCCAGCAGCTTAGGTGGACAGCCTAATGAAAAACTGTTTTTT	CASSLGGQPNEKLFF
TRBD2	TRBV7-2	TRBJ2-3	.	TGTGCCAGCAGTTATAGCGGGGGGAGGATCACAGATACGCAGTATTTT	CASSYSGGRITDTQYF
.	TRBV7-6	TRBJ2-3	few	TGTGCCAGCAGCTTATCCCAACTAGATCTAGATACGCAGTATTTT	CASSLSQLDLDTQYF
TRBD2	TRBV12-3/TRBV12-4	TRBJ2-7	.	TGTGCCAGCAGTTTGGGAGGGAACGGCTACGAGCAGTACTTC	CASSLGGNGYEQYF
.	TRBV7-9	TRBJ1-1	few	TGTGCCAGCAGCTTACTCGAAGGGACTGAAGCTTTCTTT	CASSLLEGTEAFF
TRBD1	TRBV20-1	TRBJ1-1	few	TGCAGTCCGGGACAGGGGGCGGGCACTGAAGCTTTCTTT	CSPGQGAGTEAFF
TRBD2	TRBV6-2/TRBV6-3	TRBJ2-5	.	TGTGCCAGCAGCCCACTCGGACTAGCGGGGGCGGCAGGAGAGACCCAGTACTTC	CASSPLGLAGAAGETQYF
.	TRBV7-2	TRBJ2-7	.	TGTGCCAGCATCCATTGGGACGTCTTACCCTACGAGCAGTACTTC	CASIHWDVLPYEQYF
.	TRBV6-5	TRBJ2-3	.	TGTGCCAGCAGTTACCCCGGGACCACAGATACGCAGTATTTT	CASSYPGTTDTQYF
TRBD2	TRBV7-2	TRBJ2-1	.	TGTGCCAGCAGCCTTGACGGCGGGAGACCCTACAATGAGCAGTTCTTC	CASSLDGGRPYNEQFF
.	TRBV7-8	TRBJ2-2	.	TGTGCCAGCAGCTCGTACAGGGCAAGTAGCACCGGGGAGCTGTTTTTT	CASSSYRASSTGELFF
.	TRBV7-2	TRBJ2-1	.	TGTGCCAGCAGCTTGGGAAGAGGGGGGCCAGGGAATGAGCAGTTCTTC	CASSLGRGGPGNEQFF
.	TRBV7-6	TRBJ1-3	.	TGTGCCAGCAGCCGAAGTCCGCCGCCGGACAGCTCTGGAAACACCATATATTTT	CASSRSPPPDSSGNTIYF
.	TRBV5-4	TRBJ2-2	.	TGTGCCAGCAGCTTCGACACGTCGAACACCGGGGAGCTGTTTTTT	CASSFDTSNTGELFF
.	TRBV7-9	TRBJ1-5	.	TGTGCCAGCAGTCCTACCGGGACACCTCAAGGCAATCAGCCCCAGCATTTT	CASSPTGTPQGNQPQHF
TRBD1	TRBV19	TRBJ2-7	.	TGTGCCAGTAGTATCGTTCGGGACAGGGTGGGCGAGCAGTACTTC	CASSIVRDRVGEQYF